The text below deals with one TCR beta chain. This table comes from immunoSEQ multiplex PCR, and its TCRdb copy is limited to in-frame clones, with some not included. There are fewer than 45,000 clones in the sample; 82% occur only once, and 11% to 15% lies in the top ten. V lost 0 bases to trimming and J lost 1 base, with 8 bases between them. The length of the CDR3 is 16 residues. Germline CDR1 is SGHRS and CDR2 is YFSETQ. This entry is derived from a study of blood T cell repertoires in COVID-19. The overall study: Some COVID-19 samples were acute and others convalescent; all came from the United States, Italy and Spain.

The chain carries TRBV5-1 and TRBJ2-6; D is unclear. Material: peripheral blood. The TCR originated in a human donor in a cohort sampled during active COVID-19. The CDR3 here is CASSLVSSSGANVLTF. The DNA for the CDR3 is TGCGCCAGCAGCTTGGTCTCGAGTTCTGGGGCCAACGTCCTGACTTTC.